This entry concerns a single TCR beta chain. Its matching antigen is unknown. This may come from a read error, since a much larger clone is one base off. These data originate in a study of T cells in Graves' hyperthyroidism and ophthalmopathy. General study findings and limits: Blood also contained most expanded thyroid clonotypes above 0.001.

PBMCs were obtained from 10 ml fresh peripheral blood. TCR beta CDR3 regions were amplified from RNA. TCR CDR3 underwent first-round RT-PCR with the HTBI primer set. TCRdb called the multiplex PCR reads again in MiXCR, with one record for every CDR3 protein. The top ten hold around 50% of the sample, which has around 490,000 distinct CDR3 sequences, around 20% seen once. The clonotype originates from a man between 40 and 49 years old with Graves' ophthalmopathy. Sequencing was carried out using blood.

This chain's CDR3 is CSTRSYDNEQFF. The DNA for the CDR3 is TGCAGTACTAGGTCTTATGACAATGAGCAGTTCTTC. V usage is TRBV20-1 and J usage is TRBJ2-1; maybe TRBD2 (5 bases). CDR3 length: 12 amino acids. Germline CDR1 and CDR2: DFQATT and SNEGSKA (reference sequence).